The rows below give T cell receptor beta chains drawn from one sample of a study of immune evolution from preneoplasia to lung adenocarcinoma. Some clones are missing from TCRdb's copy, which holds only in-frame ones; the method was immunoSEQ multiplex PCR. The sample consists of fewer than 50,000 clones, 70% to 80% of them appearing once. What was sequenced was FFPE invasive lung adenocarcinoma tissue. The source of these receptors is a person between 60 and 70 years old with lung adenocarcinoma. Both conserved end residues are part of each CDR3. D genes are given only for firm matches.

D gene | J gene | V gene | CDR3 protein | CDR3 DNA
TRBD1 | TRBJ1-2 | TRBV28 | CASSLFNGQGPTF | TGTGCCAGCAGTTTATTCAACGGACAGGGACCCACCTTC
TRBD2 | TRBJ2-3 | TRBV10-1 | CASKPGLGTDTQYF | TGCGCCAGCAAACCGGGACTAGGTACAGATACGCAGTATTTT
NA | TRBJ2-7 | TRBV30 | CAWSKGGGSSYEQYF | TGTGCCTGGAGTAAAGGGGGTGGGAGCTCCTACGAGCAGTACTTC
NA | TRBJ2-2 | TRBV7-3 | CASSPASIVTGELFF | TGTGCCAGCAGCCCGGCCAGCATCGTCACCGGGGAGCTGTTTTTT
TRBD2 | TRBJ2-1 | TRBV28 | CASSPSGLENEQFF | TGTGCCAGCAGTCCCTCGGGACTAGAAAATGAGCAGTTCTTC
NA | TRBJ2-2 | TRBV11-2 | CASSLRAQVNTGELFF | TGTGCCAGCAGCCTAAGGGCGCAGGTGAACACCGGGGAGCTGTTTTTT
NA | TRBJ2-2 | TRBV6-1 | CASSEVRGTYNTGELFF | TGTGCCAGCAGTGAAGTTAGAGGGACATACAACACCGGGGAGCTGTTTTTT
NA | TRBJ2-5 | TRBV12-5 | CASGPGAGETQYF | TGTGCTAGTGGTCCCGGGGCGGGGGAGACCCAGTACTTC
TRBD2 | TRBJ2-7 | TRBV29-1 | CSVYGTSGRSYEQYF | TGCAGCGTTTATGGGACTAGCGGGAGATCCTACGAGCAGTACTTC
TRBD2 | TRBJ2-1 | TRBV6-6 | CASTRGAGGPNEQFF | TGTGCCAGCACCCGAGGAGCGGGAGGGCCCAATGAGCAGTTCTTC
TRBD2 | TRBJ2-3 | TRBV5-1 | CASSLGLAVITDTQYF | TGCGCCAGCAGCTTAGGACTAGCGGTTATCACAGATACGCAGTATTTT
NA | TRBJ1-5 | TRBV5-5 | CASRRTSSGDQPQHF | TGTGCCAGCAGACGGACAAGTTCCGGGGACCAGCCCCAGCATTTT
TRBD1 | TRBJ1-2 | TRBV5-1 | CASSGPGQIEVAGYTF | TGCGCCAGCAGCGGGCCGGGACAGATCGAGGTCGCTGGCTACACCTTC